This entry describes one T cell receptor (beta chain). The antigen is unknown. Only CD45RO-negative cells positively selected for CCR7 counted as naive CD8 cells, so terminally differentiated effector memory CD45RA+ cells were excluded. At a deep level, the assay was run. Only in-frame clones appear in the TCRdb table, and some are missing; sequencing was by immunoSEQ multiplex PCR. The table includes 550,000 to 750,000 clones, about 91% detected once. The CDR3 covers 15 residues. V was pared by 2 bases and J by 4 bases, with 15 bases between. Germline CDR1 and CDR2: SGHTA and FQGNSA. This record comes from a study of shared clonotypes between healthy human individuals. Study at large: CD4 naive and memory got three plates each, CD8 naive two, CD8 memory one.

Study-wide results and caveats: Naive CD4 clonotype sharing across a handful of donors was about 5%. Only blood was sampled; tissue repertoires likely differ.

The origin of this receptor is a man aged 30-40 years in good health. V usage is TRBV7-2 and J usage is TRBJ2-7; a weak D match, TRBD1 (5 bases). The sequencing sample was made of naive CD8+ T cells sorted from blood. This CDR3 is CASSLFSRVEYEQYF. The CDR3 DNA follows: TGTGCCAGCAGCTTATTTAGCAGGGTTGAATACGAGCAGTACTTC. Together with reference TRBV7-2 and TRBJ2-7, the CDR3 gives the full variable domain: GAGVSQSPSNKVTEKGKDVELRCDPISGHTALYWYRQSLGQGLEFLIYFQGNSAPDKSGLPSDRFSAERTGGSVSTLTIQRTQQEDSAVYLCASSLFSRVEYEQYFGPGTRLTVT.